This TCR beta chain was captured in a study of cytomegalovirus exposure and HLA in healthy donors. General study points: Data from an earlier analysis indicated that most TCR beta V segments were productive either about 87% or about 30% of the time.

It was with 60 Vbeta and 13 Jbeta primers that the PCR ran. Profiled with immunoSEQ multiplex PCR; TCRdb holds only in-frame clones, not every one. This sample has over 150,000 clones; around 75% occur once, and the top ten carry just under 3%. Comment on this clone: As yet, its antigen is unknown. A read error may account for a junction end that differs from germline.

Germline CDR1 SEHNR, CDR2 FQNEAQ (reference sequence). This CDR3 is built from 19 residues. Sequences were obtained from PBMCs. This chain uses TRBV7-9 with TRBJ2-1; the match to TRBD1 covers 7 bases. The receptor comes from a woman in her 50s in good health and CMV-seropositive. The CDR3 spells CSSSSTGIRDSKGTTEQFF. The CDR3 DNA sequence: TGTTCCAGCAGCTCGACAGGGATACGGGATTCTAAAGGGACAACTGAGCAGTTCTTC.